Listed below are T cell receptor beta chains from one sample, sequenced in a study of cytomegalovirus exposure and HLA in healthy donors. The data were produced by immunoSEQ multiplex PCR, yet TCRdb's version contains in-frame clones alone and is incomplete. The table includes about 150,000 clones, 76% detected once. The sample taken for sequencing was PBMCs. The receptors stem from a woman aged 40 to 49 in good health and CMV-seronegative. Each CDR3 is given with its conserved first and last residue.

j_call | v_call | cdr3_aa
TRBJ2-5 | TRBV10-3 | CAISGSGAGGLRETQYF
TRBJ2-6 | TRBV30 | CAWSRRAVLANVLTF
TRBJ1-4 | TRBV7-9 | CASMRVDGTYEKLFF
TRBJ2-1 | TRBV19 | CASRKGDSPYNEQFF
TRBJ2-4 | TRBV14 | CASSQWLAKNIQYF
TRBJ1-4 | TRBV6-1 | CASSEGRGHANEKLFF
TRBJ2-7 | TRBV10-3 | CAIKVTTGSSYEQYF
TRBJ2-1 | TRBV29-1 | CSVAPGQKMAYEQFF
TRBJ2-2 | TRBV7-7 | CASSRDSNTGELFF
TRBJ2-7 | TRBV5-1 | CASSLWGGAGASSYEQYF
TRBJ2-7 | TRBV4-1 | CASSLGTGSFEQYF
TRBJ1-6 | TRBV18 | CASSTTQGDSPLHF
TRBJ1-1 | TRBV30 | CAWSRTGTNTEAFF
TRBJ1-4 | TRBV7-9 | CASSGVGYRIREKLFF
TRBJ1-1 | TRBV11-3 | CASSLGEGRGATEAFF
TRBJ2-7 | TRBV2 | CASSEGGTGSYEQYF
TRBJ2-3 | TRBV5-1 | CASSHSGGRADTQYF
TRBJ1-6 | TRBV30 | CAWNRQGAESLHF
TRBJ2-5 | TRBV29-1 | CSVEEGGGETQYF
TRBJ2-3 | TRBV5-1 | CASSLEASGRRSTDTQYF
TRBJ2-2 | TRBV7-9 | CSSSLGSGELFF
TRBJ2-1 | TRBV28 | CASSPHTGFNEQFF
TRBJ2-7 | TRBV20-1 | CSAQQGYEQYF
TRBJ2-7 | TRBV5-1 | CASLPLPGDSYEQYF
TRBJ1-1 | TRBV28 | CASSYPLTGNTEAFF
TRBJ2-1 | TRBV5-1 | CASSARGGGERYNEQFF
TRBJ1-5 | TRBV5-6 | CASSLAGGGQPQHF
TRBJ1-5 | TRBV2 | CASKGGEPYQPQHF
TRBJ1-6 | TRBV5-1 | CASSLGQLNSPLHF
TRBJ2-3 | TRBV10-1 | CASIIDTQYF
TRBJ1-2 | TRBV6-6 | CASSWAPGTNYGYTF
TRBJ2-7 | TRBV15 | CATSRVTGILYEQYF
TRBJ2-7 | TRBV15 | CATSRGHPSYEQYF
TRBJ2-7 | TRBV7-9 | CASSFLPGNYYEQYF
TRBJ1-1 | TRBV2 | CASSVGQGYTEAFF
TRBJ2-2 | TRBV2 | CASTVGQPDTGELFF
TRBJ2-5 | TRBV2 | CASSGGVGAETQYF
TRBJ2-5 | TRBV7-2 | CASSPRIQETQYF
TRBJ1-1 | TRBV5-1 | CASSLFSGKIEAFF
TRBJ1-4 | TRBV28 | CASRPWTGPNEKLFF
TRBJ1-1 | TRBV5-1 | CASSLTGRNTEAFF
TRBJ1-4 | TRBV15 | CATSRTGGAANEKLFF